This T cell receptor (beta chain) was sequenced in a study of cytomegalovirus exposure and HLA in healthy donors. Researchers ran the PCR with 60 Vbeta and 13 Jbeta primers. The data were produced by immunoSEQ multiplex PCR, yet TCRdb's version contains in-frame clones alone and is incomplete. This sample has about 90,000 clones, with more than 60% found just once. Trimming pared 5 bases from V and 10 bases from J, leaving 12 bases between. The germline gives CDR1 SQVTM, CDR2 ANQGSEA. The CDR3 extends over 11 amino acids. The rearrangement links TRBV29-1 to TRBJ2-1; D is perhaps TRBD2 (6 bases). The TCR sequence derives from a boy between 10 and 17 years old in good health and CMV-seronegative. What was sequenced was PBMCs. CDR3 nucleotide sequence: TGCAGCGTTCGCGGGACCCCAGAGCAGTTCTTC. It translates to CSVRGTPEQFF.